This T cell receptor beta chain was recorded in a study of blood T cell repertoires in COVID-19. In the study overall: The United States, Italy and Spain provided the acute and convalescent COVID-19 samples. PBMCs, B-cell-depleted T cells, or T cells were the source of the cDNA or gDNA that made up the material.

In the original workflow: Amplified reference gene primers provided the basis for estimating nucleated cell counts. TCRdb's table, derived via immunoSEQ multiplex PCR, lists solely in-frame clones and lacks some. V, J and clone size were drawn from that table, and D and trimming were deduced from the DNA. The repertoire holds 650,000 to 800,000 clones, with around 90% as singletons. Germline assignment: CDR1 SGHTS and CDR2 YDEGEE. The ends were cut back, 0 bases at V and 6 bases at J, with 13 bases in the middle. The CDR3 extends over 15 amino acids. The chain combines TRBV5-8 with TRBJ1-5; a possible D gene is TRBD1 (5 bases). Sequenced: peripheral blood. This sequence was found in a woman aged 18-35 years with acute or convalescent COVID-19. In DNA, the CDR3 is TGTGCCAGCAGCTTGGGGACACGTTCCCTTCAGCCCCAGCATTTT. This encodes CASSLGTRSLQPQHF.